What follows describes a single T cell receptor beta chain. The data were taken from a study of T cell changes during pregnancy in multiple sclerosis. Germline loops: CDR1 SQVTM, CDR2 ANQGSEA. Trimming took 3 bases from V and 5 from J; bases not matched to a gene: 3. The CDR3 runs 13 residues. Method: immunoSEQ multiplex PCR; TCRdb's copy keeps in-frame clones and lacks some. The table lists 90,000 to 150,000 clones, about 93% of them singletons. The rearrangement uses TRBV29-1 and TRBJ2-2, with 7 bases lining up with TRBD1. The clonotype originates from a female donor with multiple sclerosis, enrolled in a pregnancy study. The sample was peripheral blood, taken before pregnancy. CDR3 nucleotide sequence: TGCAGCGTTGAGGGGACAGCGACCGGGGAGCTGTTTTTT. It translates to CSVEGTATGELFF.